The subject of this entry is one TCR beta chain. Its antigen is currently unknown. The data were taken from a study of cytomegalovirus exposure and HLA in healthy donors. Overall study: Among around 180 million T cells, an earlier analysis found 90 million to 130 million unique TCR beta sequences.

Overall study findings and caveats: The HLA-A and HLA-B alleles of most subjects were reportedly predicted accurately from TCR beta sequences. An Asian-associated ancestry cluster reportedly showed fewer N-insertions than the approximately 700-donor mean in a later analysis.

In the PCR, 60 Vbeta and 13 Jbeta primers were used. Assay used: immunoSEQ multiplex PCR; TCRdb lists only in-frame clones, some missing. The table includes hundreds of thousands of clones, 70% to 85% detected once. The germline V gene encodes CDR1 SGHRS and CDR2 YFSETQ. This CDR3 spans 15 amino acids. The V and J ends lost 0 bases and 6 bases respectively, with 15 bases between them. The clonotype comes from a woman in her sixties in good health and CMV-seropositive. Source material: PBMCs. The V gene is TRBV5-1, the J gene TRBJ1-1, with no clear D. Here the CDR3 reads CASSLGAGYIAEAFF. Here the CDR3 DNA reads TGCGCCAGCAGCTTGGGAGCGGGATACATAGCTGAAGCTTTCTTT.